This paragraph covers one T cell receptor (beta chain) sequence. Its target is not known. This specimen comes from a study of T cell responses to AZD1222 COVID-19 vaccine. Whole-study findings and limits: Most donors were white British and more were female, and clonal diversity was possibly underestimated.

The CDR3 extends over 15 amino acids. CDR1 and CDR2 (germline): SNHLY, FYNNEI. Between the trimmed V and J ends, which lost 6 bases and 9 bases, there was a span of 21 bases. Measured with immunoSEQ multiplex PCR; TCRdb has only the in-frame clones, and not every one. The data contain approximately 190,000 clones, 85% to 95% of them singletons. The chain has TRBV2 and TRBJ1-5; maybe TRBD1 (5 bases). The sample here was peripheral blood, taken on day 0 of AZD1222 vaccination. This TCR came from an adult in good health. CDR3 in DNA: TGTGCCAGCAGCGGCTCCTTCCCCCGGGGGAGGCCCCAGCATTTT. This codes for CASSGSFPRGRPQHF.